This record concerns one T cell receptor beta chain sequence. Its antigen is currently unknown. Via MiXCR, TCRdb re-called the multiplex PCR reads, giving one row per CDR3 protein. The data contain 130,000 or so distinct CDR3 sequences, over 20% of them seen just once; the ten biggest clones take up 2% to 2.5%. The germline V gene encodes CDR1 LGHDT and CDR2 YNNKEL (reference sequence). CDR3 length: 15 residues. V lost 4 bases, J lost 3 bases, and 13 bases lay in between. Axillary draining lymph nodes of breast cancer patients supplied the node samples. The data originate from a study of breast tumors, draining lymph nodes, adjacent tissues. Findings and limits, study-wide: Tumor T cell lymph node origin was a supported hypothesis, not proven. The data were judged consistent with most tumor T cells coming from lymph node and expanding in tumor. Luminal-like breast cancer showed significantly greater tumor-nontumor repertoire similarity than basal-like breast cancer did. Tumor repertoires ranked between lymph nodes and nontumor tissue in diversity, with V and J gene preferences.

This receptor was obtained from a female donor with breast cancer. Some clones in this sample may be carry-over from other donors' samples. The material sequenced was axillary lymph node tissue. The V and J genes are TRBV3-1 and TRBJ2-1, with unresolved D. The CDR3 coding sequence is TGTGCCAGCAGCCTACAAAGGGCCAGCTACAATGAGCAGTTCTTC. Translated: CASSLQRASYNEQFF.